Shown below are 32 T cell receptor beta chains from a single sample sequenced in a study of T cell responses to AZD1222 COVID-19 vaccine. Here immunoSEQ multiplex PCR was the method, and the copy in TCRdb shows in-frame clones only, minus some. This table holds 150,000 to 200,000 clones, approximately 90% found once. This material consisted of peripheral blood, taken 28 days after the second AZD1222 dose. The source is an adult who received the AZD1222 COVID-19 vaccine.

The CDR3 region is CATSDPTGWDEQFF. The CDR3 coding sequence is TGTGCCACCAGTGATCCCACGGGGTGGGATGAGCAGTTCTTC. The chain combines TRBV24-1 with TRBJ2-1; D might be TRBD2 (5 bases). With 3 bases removed from V and 8 bases from J, the gap between germline ends came to 13 bases. Germline CDR1 reads KGHDR; CDR2 reads SFDVKD. The CDR3 runs to 14 residues.

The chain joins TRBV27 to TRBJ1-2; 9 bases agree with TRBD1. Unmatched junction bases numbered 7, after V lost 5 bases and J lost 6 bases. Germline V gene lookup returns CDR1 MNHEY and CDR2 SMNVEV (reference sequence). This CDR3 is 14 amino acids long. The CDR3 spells CASSPTGGGNGYTF. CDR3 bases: TGTGCCAGCAGTCCGACAGGGGGAGGGAATGGCTACACCTTC.

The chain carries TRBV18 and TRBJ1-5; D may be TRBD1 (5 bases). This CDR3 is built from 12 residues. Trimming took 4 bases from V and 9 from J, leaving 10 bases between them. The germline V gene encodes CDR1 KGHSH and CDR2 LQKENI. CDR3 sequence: CASSLRGGPQHF. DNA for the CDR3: TGTGCCAGCTCACTTCGGGGGGGGCCCCAGCATTTT.

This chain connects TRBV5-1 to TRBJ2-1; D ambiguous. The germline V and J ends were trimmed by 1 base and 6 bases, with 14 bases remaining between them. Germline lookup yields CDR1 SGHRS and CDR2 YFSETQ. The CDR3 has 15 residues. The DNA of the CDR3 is TGCGCCAGCAGCTTGTTGTATCCGACCGGCAATGAGCAGTTCTTC. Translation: CASSLLYPTGNEQFF.

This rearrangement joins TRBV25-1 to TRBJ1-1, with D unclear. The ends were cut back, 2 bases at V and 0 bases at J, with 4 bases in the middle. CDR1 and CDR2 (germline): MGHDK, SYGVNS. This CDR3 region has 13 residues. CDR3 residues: CASSEIVNTEAFF. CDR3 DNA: TGTGCCAGCAGTGAAATAGTGAACACTGAAGCTTTCTTT.

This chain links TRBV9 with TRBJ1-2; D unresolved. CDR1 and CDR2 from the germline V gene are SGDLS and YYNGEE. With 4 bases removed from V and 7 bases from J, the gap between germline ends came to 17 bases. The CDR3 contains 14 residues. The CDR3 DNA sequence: TGTGCCAGCAGCCCACGACGGGAAGGATCTGGCTACACCTTC. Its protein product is CASSPRREGSGYTF.

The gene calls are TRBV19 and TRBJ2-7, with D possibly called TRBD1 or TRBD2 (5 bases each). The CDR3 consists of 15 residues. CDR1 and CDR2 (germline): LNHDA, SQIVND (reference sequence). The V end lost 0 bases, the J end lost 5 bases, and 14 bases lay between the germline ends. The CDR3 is CASSIDGHPGDEQYF. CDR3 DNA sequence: TGTGCCAGTAGTATAGATGGACACCCCGGGGACGAGCAGTACTTC.

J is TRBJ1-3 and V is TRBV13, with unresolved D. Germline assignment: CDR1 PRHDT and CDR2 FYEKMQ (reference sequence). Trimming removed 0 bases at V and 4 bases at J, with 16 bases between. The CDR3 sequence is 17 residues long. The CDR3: CASSLGVAGLGGNTIYF. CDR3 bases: TGTGCCAGCAGCTTAGGGGTAGCGGGTCTAGGAGGAAACACCATATATTTT.

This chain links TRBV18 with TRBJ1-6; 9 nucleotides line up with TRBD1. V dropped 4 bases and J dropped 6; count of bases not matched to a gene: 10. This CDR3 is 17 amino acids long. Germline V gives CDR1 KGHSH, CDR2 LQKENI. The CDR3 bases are TGTGCCAGCTCACGGAACACAGGGGGCGAAGGTAATTCACCCCTCCACTTT. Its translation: CASSRNTGGEGNSPLHF.

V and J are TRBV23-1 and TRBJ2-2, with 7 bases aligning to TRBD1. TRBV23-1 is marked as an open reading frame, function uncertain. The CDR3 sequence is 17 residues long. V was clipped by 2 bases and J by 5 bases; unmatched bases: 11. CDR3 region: CASSQNTGTEKTGELFF. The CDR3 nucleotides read TGCGCCAGCAGTCAAAACACCGGGACAGAAAAAACCGGGGAGCTGTTTTTT.

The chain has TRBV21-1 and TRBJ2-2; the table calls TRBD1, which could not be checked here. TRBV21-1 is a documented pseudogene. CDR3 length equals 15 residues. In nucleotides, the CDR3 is TGTGCCAGCAGCACCGACAGGGGTAGCACCGGGGAGCTGTTTTTT. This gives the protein CASSTDRGSTGELFF.

Here the CDR3 DNA reads TGTGCCAGCAGCCAAGATGGGCCCAATGAGCAGTTCTTC. Translation: CASSQDGPNEQFF. This chain connects TRBV3-1 (or the pseudogene TRBV3-2) to TRBJ2-1; D is unclear. The germline V gene encodes CDR1 LGHDT and CDR2 YNNKEL (reference sequence). V was cut by 0 bases and J by 6 bases, with 6 bases left in between. The CDR3 is 13 residues long.

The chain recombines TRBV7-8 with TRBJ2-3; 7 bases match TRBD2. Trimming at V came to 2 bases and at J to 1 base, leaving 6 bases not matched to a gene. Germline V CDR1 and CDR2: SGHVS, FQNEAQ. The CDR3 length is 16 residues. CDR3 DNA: TGTGCCAGCAGCTTATGGGAGCGGGAAGGCACAGATACGCAGTATTTT. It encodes CASSLWEREGTDTQYF.

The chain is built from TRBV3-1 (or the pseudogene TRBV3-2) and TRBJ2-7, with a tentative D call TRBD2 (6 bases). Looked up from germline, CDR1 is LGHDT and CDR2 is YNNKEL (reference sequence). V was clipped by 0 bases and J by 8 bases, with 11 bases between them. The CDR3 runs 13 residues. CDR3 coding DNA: TGTGCCAGCAGCCAAGACGTTGGGAGGAAGCAGTACTTC. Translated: CASSQDVGRKQYF.

The CDR3 region is CATSKRGIYNSPLHF. The CDR3, as DNA: TGTGCCACCAGCAAGAGGGGGATCTATAATTCACCCCTCCACTTT. V is TRBV15 and J is TRBJ1-6; maybe TRBD1 (6 bases). V was pared by 4 bases and J by 3 bases, with 10 bases between. CDR1 and CDR2 (germline): LNHNV, YYDKDF (reference sequence). The CDR3 has 15 amino acids.

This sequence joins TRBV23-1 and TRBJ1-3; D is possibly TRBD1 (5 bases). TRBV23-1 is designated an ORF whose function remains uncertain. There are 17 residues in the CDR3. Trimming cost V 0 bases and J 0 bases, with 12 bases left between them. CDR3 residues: CASSQSGPMSSGNTIYF. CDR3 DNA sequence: TGCGCCAGCAGTCAATCGGGACCCATGAGCTCTGGAAACACCATATATTTT.

The CDR3 sequence: CASSKDGVSYEQYF. DNA for the CDR3: TGTGCCAGCAGTAAGGACGGAGTAAGCTACGAGCAGTACTTC. V usage is TRBV6-2 or TRBV6-3 and J usage is TRBJ2-7; D is uncertain. Between the trimmed V and J ends, which lost 5 bases and 3 bases, there was a span of 14 bases. CDR1 is MNHEY, CDR2 SVGEGT, per germline. CDR3 length equals 14 residues.

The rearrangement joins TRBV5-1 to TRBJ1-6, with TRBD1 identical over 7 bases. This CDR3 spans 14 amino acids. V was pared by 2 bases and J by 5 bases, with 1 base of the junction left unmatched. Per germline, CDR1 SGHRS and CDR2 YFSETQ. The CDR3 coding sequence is TGCGCCAGCAGCTTCGGACAGGATAATTCACCCCTCCACTTT. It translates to CASSFGQDNSPLHF.

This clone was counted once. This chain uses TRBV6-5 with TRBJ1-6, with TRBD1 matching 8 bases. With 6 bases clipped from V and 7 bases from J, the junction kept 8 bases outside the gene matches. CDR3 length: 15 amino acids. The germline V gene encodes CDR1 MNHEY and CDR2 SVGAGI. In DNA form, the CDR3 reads TGTGCCAGCAGCTCCTGGACAGGGCGGAATTCACCCCTCCACTTT. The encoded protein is CASSSWTGRNSPLHF.

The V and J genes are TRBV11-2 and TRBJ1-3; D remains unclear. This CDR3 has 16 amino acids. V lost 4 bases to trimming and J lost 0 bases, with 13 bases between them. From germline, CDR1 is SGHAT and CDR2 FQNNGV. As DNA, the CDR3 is TGTGCCAGCAGCTCACAATCCCGGGTCTCTGGAAACACCATATATTTT. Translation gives CASSSQSRVSGNTIYF.

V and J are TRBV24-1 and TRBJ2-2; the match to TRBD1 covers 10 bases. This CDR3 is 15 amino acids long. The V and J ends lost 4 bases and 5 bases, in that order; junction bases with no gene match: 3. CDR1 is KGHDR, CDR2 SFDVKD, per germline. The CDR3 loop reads CATSEGQGGTGELFF. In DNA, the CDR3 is TGTGCCACCAGTGAAGGACAGGGGGGAACCGGGGAGCTGTTTTTT.

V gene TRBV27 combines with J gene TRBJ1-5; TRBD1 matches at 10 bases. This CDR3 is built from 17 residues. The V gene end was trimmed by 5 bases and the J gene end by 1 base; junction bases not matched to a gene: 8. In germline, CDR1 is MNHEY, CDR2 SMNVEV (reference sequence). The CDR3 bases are TGTGCCAGCAGTGGGTTTGCGGGACAGGGGAGCAATCAGCCCCAGCATTTT. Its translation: CASSGFAGQGSNQPQHF.

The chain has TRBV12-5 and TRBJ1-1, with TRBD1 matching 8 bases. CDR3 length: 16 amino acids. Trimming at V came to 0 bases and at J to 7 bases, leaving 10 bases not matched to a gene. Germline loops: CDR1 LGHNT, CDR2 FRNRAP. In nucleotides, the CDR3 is TGTGCTAGTGGTTTGGTACAAGTCAGGGGGCTCGGTGAAGCTTTCTTT. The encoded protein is CASGLVQVRGLGEAFF.

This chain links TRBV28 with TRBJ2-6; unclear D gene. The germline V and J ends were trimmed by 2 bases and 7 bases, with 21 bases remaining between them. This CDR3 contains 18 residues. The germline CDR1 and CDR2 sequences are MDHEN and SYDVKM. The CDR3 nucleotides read TGTGCCAGCAGTTTAATGGGCGATGTCAGGATGGTTGCCAACGTCCTGACTTTC. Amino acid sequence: CASSLMGDVRMVANVLTF.

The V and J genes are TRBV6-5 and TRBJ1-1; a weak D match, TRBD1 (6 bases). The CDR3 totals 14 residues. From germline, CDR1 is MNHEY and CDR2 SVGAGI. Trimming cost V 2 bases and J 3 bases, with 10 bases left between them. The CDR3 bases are TGTGCCAGCAGTTACGACAGGCGATACACTGAAGCTTTCTTT. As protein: CASSYDRRYTEAFF.

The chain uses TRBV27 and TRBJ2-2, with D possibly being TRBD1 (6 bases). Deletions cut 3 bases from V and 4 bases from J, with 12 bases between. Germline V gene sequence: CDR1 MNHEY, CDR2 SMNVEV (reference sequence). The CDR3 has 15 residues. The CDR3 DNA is TGTGCCAGCAGTTTTTCAGGGGATGTCACCGGGGAGCTGTTTTTT. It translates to CASSFSGDVTGELFF.

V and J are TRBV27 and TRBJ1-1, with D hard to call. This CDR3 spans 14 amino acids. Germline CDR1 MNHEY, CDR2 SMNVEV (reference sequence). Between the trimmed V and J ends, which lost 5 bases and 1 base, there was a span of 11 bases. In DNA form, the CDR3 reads TGTGCCAGCAGTAGGGAAGGTGGGAACACTGAAGCTTTCTTT. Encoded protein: CASSREGGNTEAFF.

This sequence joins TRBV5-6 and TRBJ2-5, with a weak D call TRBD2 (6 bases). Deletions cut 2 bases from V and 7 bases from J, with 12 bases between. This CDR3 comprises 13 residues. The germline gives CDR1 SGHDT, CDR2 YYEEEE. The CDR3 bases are TGTGCCAGCAGCTTTTCGGGGGAAGGGACCCAGTACTTC. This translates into CASSFSGEGTQYF. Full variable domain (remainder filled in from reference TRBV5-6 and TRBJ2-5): DAGVTQSPTHLIKTRGQQVTLRCSPKSGHDTVSWYQQALGQGPQFIFQYYEEEERQRGNFPDRFSGHQFPNYSSELNVNALLLGDSALYLCASSFSGEGTQYFGPGTRLLVL.

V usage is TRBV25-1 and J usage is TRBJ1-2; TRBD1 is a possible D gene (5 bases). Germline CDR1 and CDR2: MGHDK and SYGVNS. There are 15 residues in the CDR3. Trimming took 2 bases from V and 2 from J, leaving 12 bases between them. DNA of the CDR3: TGTGCCAGCAGTGAACTGACAGTATCCAACTATGGCTACACCTTC. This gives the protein CASSELTVSNYGYTF.

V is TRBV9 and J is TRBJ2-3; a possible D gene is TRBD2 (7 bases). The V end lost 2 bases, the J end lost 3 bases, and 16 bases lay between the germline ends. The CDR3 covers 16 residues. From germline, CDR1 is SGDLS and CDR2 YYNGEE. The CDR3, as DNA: TGTGCCAGCAGCGTTCTTTTCGGGGGGCTGACAGATACGCAGTATTTT. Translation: CASSVLFGGLTDTQYF. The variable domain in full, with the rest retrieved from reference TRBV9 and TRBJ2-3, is DSGVTQTPKHLITATGQRVTLRCSPRSGDLSVYWYQQSLDQGLQFLIQYYNGEERAKGNILERFSAQQFPDLHSELNLSSLELGDSALYFCASSVLFGGLTDTQYFGPGTRLTVL.

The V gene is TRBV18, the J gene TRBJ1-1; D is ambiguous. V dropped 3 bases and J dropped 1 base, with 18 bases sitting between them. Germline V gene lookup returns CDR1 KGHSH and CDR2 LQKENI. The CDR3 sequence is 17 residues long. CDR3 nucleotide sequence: TGTGCCAGCTCACCCCGGGATCAGCCAAATAGGAACACTGAAGCTTTCTTT. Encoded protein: CASSPRDQPNRNTEAFF. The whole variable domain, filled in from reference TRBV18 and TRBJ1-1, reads NAGVMQNPRHLVRRRGQEARLRCSPMKGHSHVYWYRQLPEEGLKFMVYLQKENIIDESGMPKERFSAEFPKEGPSILRIQQVVRGDSAAYFCASSPRDQPNRNTEAFFGQGTRLTVV.

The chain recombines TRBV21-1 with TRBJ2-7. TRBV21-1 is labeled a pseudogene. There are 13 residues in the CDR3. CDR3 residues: CASSKGVPYEQYF. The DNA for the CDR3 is TGTGCCAGCAGCAAAGGGGTCCCCTACGAGCAGTACTTC.